Described below is a single T cell receptor beta chain sequence and its context. The antigen remains unidentified. The sample carries other DNA sequences with the same CDR3. Positive CCR7 selection of CD45RO-negative cells yielded the naive CD8 cells, and terminally differentiated effector memory CD45RA+ cells were excluded. Every donor was a Caucasian adult from Nashville, Tennessee. CDR1 is SGDLS and CDR2 is YYNGEE in the germline V gene. V lost 4 bases to trimming and J lost 4 bases, with 15 bases between them. The CDR3 consists of 14 residues. These data are taken from a study of shared clonotypes between healthy human individuals. Study-wide points: Although depth was large, rarefaction showed that sequencing of the sorted subsets was incomplete.

The repertoire was sequenced with immunoSEQ multiplex PCR; TCRdb's copy has only in-frame clones and lacks some. Of roughly 1,800,000 clones listed, approximately 95% were seen once; the top ten hold less than 1.5%. The TCR comes from a man between 18 and 29 years old in good health. Specimen: naive CD8+ T cells sorted from blood. J is TRBJ2-7 and V is TRBV9; D is perhaps TRBD2 (7 bases). The CDR3 bases are TGTGCCAGCAGCCCAGGGGCTAGCGGATACGAGCAGTACTTC. Its translation is CASSPGASGYEQYF.